The 26 T cell receptor beta chains below all came from one sample that was sequenced in a study of OX40 agonist ivuxolimab in advanced cancers. Library preparation used the immunoSEQ multiplex PCR assay. The immuneACCESS repertoire file appears here via TCRdb, limited to in-frame rearrangements. These files lack a portion of the clones; in checked studies, under half of the deficit traces to unresolved V genes, and the cause of the others is not known. For this sample the table gives roughly 61,000 clones, of which about 81% were detected only once. The leading ten clones occupy roughly 0.68% of the sample. Source: CD4+ or CD8+ T cells sorted from blood, taken in a trial of the OX40 agonist ivuxolimab. These receptors all stem from an adult with an advanced solid tumor such as melanoma, head and neck, liver or kidney cancer.

This clone was seen once. The chain joins TRBV5-1 to TRBJ2-5, with 9 bases that match TRBD1. This CDR3 region has 16 residues. The V and J ends lost 4 bases and 2 bases, in that order; junction bases with no gene match: 9. Germline V gene lookup returns CDR1 SGHRS and CDR2 YFSETQ. This chain's CDR3 is CASSHLPTGGQETQYF. CDR3 in DNA: TGCGCCAGCAGCCACCTACCGACAGGGGGGCAAGAGACCCAGTACTTC. Full variable domain (missing parts from reference TRBV5-1 and TRBJ2-5): KAGVTQTPRYLIKTRGQQVTLSCSPISGHRSVSWYQQTPGQGLQFLFEYFSETQRNKGNFPGRFSGRQFSNSRSEMNVSTLELGDSALYLCASSHLPTGGQETQYFGPGTRLLVL.

V and J are TRBV29-1 and TRBJ2-5; TRBD1 might be the D (6 bases). This CDR3 has 13 amino acids. V was cut by 5 bases and J by 5 bases, with 15 bases left in between. The germline V gene encodes CDR1 SQVTM and CDR2 ANQGSEA. CDR3 DNA: TGCAGCGTTTCACAGGGCTTCGTGGAGACCCAGTACTTC. Amino acid sequence: CSVSQGFVETQYF.

The gene calls are TRBV5-4 and TRBJ2-6; 9 bases agree with TRBD1. The CDR3 length is 17 residues. Germline-derived CDR1 and CDR2 are SGHNT and YYREEE (reference sequence). Trimming took 4 bases from V and 0 from J; bases not matched to a gene: 5. In nucleotides, the CDR3 is TGTGCCAGCAGCCCTGGACAGGGGATCTCTGGGGCCAACGTCCTGACTTTC. Its translation is CASSPGQGISGANVLTF. The whole variable domain, remainder taken from reference TRBV5-4 and TRBJ2-6, is ETGVTQSPTHLIKTRGQQVTLRCSSQSGHNTVSWYQQALGQGPQFIFQYYREEENGRGNFPPRFSGLQFPNYSSELNVNALELDDSALYLCASSPGQGISGANVLTFGAGSRLTVL.

This clone was observed once. The CDR3 DNA reads TGTGCCAGCAGCGGGACACCGGTTTCCTCGCAGTATTTT. Translated, it gives CASSGTPVSSQYF. The chain uses TRBV28 and TRBJ2-3; possible D gene TRBD1, 6 bases. Germline V gives CDR1 MDHEN, CDR2 SYDVKM. The CDR3 has 13 residues. The ends were cut back, 6 bases at V and 10 bases at J, with 17 bases in the middle.

The V gene is TRBV19, the J gene TRBJ2-3, with TRBD2 matching over 8 bases. Germline loops: CDR1 LNHDA, CDR2 SQIVND (reference sequence). Trimming at V came to 4 bases and at J to 1 base, leaving 1 base not matched to a gene. The CDR3 is 14 residues long. CDR3 nucleotides: TGTGCCAGTAGTACCGGGGGGGGCACAGATACGCAGTATTTT. Translated, it gives CASSTGGGTDTQYF.

The CDR3 here is CASDNLGVGGTEAFF. In nucleotides, the CDR3 is TGTGCCAGCGATAACTTAGGGGTCGGGGGCACTGAAGCTTTCTTT. V and J are TRBV2 and TRBJ1-1, with D perhaps matching TRBD1 (5 bases). The germline V gene encodes CDR1 SNHLY and CDR2 FYNNEI. The CDR3 runs to 15 residues. V gave up 8 bases and J gave up 4 bases, with 20 bases separating them.

The chain employs TRBV10-3 and TRBJ2-3; TRBD2 aligns across 11 bases. The CDR3 is 15 amino acids. Germline CDR1 is ENHRY and CDR2 is SYGVKD. With 5 bases clipped from V and 3 bases from J, the junction kept 4 bases outside the gene matches. The CDR3 sequence is CAISRLAGRTDTQYF. CDR3 bases: TGTGCCATCAGTCGACTAGCGGGGAGAACAGATACGCAGTATTTT.

The chain recombines TRBV5-5 with TRBJ1-3; perhaps TRBD1 as D (6 bases). Trimming stripped 4 bases from V and 8 bases from J, with 10 bases between. The CDR3 runs to 12 residues. From germline, CDR1 is SGHKS and CDR2 YYEKEE (reference sequence). CDR3: CASSLDSDTIYF. CDR3 DNA sequence: TGTGCCAGCAGCCTGGACAGCGACACCATATATTTT.

V gene TRBV27 combines with J gene TRBJ1-4, with 10 positions matching TRBD1. The CDR3 covers 16 residues. The trim removed 7 bases at V and 9 bases at J, leaving 14 bases unmatched. CDR1 MNHEY and CDR2 SMNVEV come from the germline V gene (reference sequence). The CDR3 here is CASNSLVGQGRKKLFF. The CDR3 DNA follows: TGTGCCAGCAACTCTTTGGTGGGACAGGGGAGGAAAAAACTGTTTTTT.

The chain links TRBV6-5 to TRBJ2-2; TRBD2 might be the D (6 bases). The CDR3 is 14 residues long. Between the trimmed V and J ends, which lost 6 bases and 11 bases, there was a span of 19 bases. From germline, CDR1 is MNHEY and CDR2 SVGAGI. This chain's CDR3 is CASRKPGTPGELFF. CDR3 sequence (DNA): TGTGCCAGCAGAAAACCCGGGACTCCGGGTGAGCTGTTTTTT.

This chain uses TRBV29-1 with TRBJ2-1; TRBD1 is a possible D gene (6 bases). Trimming took off 7 bases at V and 6 bases at J, with 13 bases between the two ends. CDR1 is SQVTM, CDR2 ANQGSEA, per germline. The CDR3 loop spans 12 amino acids. The CDR3 DNA is TGCAGCGAGAAGACAGGTTCCAATGAGCAGTTCTTC. Translation gives CSEKTGSNEQFF.

The chain joins TRBV5-6 to TRBJ1-1; D gene unclear. This CDR3 has 13 amino acids. Germline CDR1 is SGHDT and CDR2 is YYEEEE. Deletions cut 2 bases from V and 1 base from J, with 6 bases between. The CDR3 bases are TGTGCCAGCAGCTTTCCCCGGAACACTGAAGCTTTCTTT. Amino acid sequence: CASSFPRNTEAFF.

The chain has TRBV4-2 and TRBJ2-7; a possible D gene is TRBD1 (6 bases). Trimming removed 5 bases from V and 5 bases from J, with 19 bases in between. CDR3 length equals 15 residues. Germline V CDR1 and CDR2: LGHNA, YNFKEQ. This CDR3 reads CASSVQGEVKNEQYF. The CDR3 DNA is TGTGCCAGCAGCGTACAGGGAGAGGTGAAGAACGAGCAGTACTTC.

The J gene is TRBJ1-1, the V gene TRBV7-8; D is unresolved. V was shortened by 1 base and J by 1 base, with 4 bases between the two germline ends. CDR1 and CDR2 from the germline V gene are SGHVS and FQNEAQ. This CDR3 is built from 13 residues. The CDR3 nucleotides read TGTGCCAGCAGCTTAGGCGCGAACACTGAAGCTTTCTTT. Protein sequence: CASSLGANTEAFF. Looking up the rest from reference TRBV7-8 and TRBJ1-1 gives the full variable domain: GAGVSQSPRYKVAKRGQDVALRCDPISGHVSLFWYQQALGQGPEFLTYFQNEAQLDKSGLPSDRFFAERPEGSVSTLKIQRTQQEDSAVYLCASSLGANTEAFFGQGTRLTVV.

The chain couples TRBV6-5 to TRBJ1-1; no firm D call. V was shortened by 7 bases and J by 1 base, with 13 bases between the two germline ends. The CDR3 is 14 residues long. Germline CDR1 MNHEY, CDR2 SVGAGI. CDR3 DNA sequence: TGTGCCAGCAATGTGGAGAGCGCGAACACTGAAGCTTTCTTT. Its protein product is CASNVESANTEAFF.

This clone was seen more than once but under ten times. The chain carries TRBV4-1 and TRBJ1-2; D is unclear. This CDR3 contains 12 residues. The V and J ends lost 1 base and 7 bases respectively, with 7 bases between them. Germline V gene data show CDR1 as MGHRA and CDR2 as YSYEKL. DNA of the CDR3: TGCGCCAGCAGCCAAGGTTTAGGTGGCTACACCTTC. Amino acids: CASSQGLGGYTF.

The table lists this clone with a few counts. The rearrangement links TRBV7-8 to TRBJ2-5; 8 bases are a match to TRBD2. The germline CDR1 and CDR2 sequences are SGHVS and FQNEAQ. The CDR3 contains 13 residues. V trimming: 6 bases; J trimming: 5 bases; junction bases outside the gene matches: 5. The CDR3 loop is CASRKAGEETQYF. The CDR3, as DNA: TGTGCCAGCAGGAAAGCGGGGGAGGAGACCCAGTACTTC.

The genes are TRBV6-1 and TRBJ1-1; D remains unclear. Trimming left V 0 bases short and J 4 bases short, with 6 bases between. CDR1 and CDR2 from the germline V gene are MNHNS and SASEGT. This CDR3 spans 13 amino acids. The CDR3 sequence: CASSEAWGTEAFF. CDR3 coding DNA: TGTGCCAGCAGTGAAGCCTGGGGCACTGAAGCTTTCTTT.

CDR3 sequence (DNA): TGTGCCAGCTTTCCCCAGACCGCGGGGGGCTACACCTTC. Protein: CASFPQTAGGYTF. The chain recombines TRBV6-1 with TRBJ1-2, with D hard to call. CDR1 MNHNS and CDR2 SASEGT come from the germline V gene. This CDR3 is 13 amino acids long. The ends were cut back, 8 bases at V and 8 bases at J, with 18 bases in the middle.

The V and J genes are TRBV11-2 and TRBJ1-1, with D perhaps TRBD1 (5 bases). The CDR3 loop spans 13 amino acids. V lost 4 bases, J lost 5 bases, and 11 bases lay in between. Germline lookup yields CDR1 SGHAT and CDR2 FQNNGV. The CDR3 loop reads CASSYDSGTEAFF. The CDR3 nucleotides read TGTGCCAGCAGCTATGACAGCGGGACTGAAGCTTTCTTT.

This clone is labeled as medium-sized. The rearrangement links TRBV10-1 to TRBJ2-3; D uncertain. The V end was cut by 6 bases, the J end by 2 bases, with 3 bases between. Looked up from germline, CDR1 is WNHNN and CDR2 is SYGVQD (reference sequence). This CDR3 has 11 amino acids. Here the CDR3 DNA reads TGCGCCAGCAGCTCCACAGATACGCAGTATTTT. Translating it yields CASSSTDTQYF.

Only a few counts were recorded for this clone. Other DNA sequences in the same sample also yield this CDR3. The chain carries TRBV7-2 and TRBJ1-2; D is possibly TRBD1 (5 bases). V lost 1 base, J lost 2 bases, and 11 bases lay in between. CDR1 and CDR2 (germline): SGHTA, FQGNSA. The CDR3 has 15 residues. CDR3 nucleotides: TGTGCCAGCAGCTTAGACTGGTCAGGGAACTATGGCTACACCTTC. Translation: CASSLDWSGNYGYTF.

V gene TRBV5-3 combines with J gene TRBJ2-5; 8 bases are shared with TRBD2. TRBV5-3 is recorded as an ORF, its role being uncertain. This CDR3 spans 17 amino acids. V was pared by 4 bases and J by 3 bases, with 14 bases of the junction left unmatched. As DNA, the CDR3 is TGTGCCAGAAGCCCCGAGGGTAGCGGGGTTCCAAAAGAGACCCAGTACTTC. It translates to CARSPEGSGVPKETQYF.

The J gene is TRBJ2-4, the V gene TRBV27; 8 nucleotides agree with TRBD2. CDR1 is MNHEY, CDR2 SMNVEV, per germline (reference sequence). Unmatched junction bases numbered 4, after V lost 6 bases and J lost 6 bases. This CDR3 spans 13 amino acids. CDR3 sequence (DNA): TGTGCCAGCAGGGACACTAGCGGAAACATTCAGTACTTC. It translates to CASRDTSGNIQYF.

This sequence joins TRBV5-1 and TRBJ1-1; weak D call: TRBD1 (6 bases). Germline V gene lookup returns CDR1 SGHRS and CDR2 YFSETQ. CDR3 length: 15 residues. Trimming removed 5 bases at V and 0 bases at J, with 14 bases between. CDR3: CASRKGDNLNTEAFF. The CDR3 DNA reads as TGCGCCAGCAGAAAGGGGGATAATCTGAACACTGAAGCTTTCTTT.

The chain employs TRBV18 and TRBJ2-1, with D perhaps given as TRBD1 or TRBD2 (6 bases each). In germline, CDR1 is KGHSH, CDR2 LQKENI. The CDR3 contains 15 residues. V was pared by 5 bases and J by 5 bases, with 16 bases between. The CDR3 DNA sequence: TGTGCCAGCTCATCCTTTGTAGGGGGGAACAATGAGCAGTTCTTC. Its protein is CASSSFVGGNNEQFF.